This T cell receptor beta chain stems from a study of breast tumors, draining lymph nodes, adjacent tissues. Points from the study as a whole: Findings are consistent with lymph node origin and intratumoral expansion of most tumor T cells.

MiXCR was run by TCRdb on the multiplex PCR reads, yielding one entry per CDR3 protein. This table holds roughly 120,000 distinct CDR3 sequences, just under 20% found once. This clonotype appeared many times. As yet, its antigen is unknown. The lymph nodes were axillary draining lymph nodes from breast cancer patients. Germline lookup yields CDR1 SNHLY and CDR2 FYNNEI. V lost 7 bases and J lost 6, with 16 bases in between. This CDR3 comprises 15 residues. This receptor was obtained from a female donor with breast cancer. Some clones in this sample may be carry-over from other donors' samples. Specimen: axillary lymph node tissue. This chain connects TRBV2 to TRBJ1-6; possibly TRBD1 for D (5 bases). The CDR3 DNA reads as TGTGCCAGCAAAAGGGGACTAAACATTAATTCACCCCTCCACTTT. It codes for CASKRGLNINSPLHF.